Below, 7 T cell receptor beta chains from the same sample are listed, as sequenced in a study of memory CD8 T cells in hepatitis C reinfection. Repertoires were generated with immunoSEQ multiplex PCR, while TCRdb's copy carries only in-frame clones and drops some. The data contain some 44,000 clones, roughly 89% of them singletons. Time point reported: late/post reinfection, 12 to 24 weeks after detection. The sorted cells went straight to TCR sequencing with no prior in vitro expansion. Material: naive CD8+ T cells sorted from blood. Receptors were obtained from a man aged 18 to 29 with hepatitis C virus infection.

The rearrangement links TRBV5-1 to TRBJ2-5; no firm D call. V lost 4 bases and J lost 3, with 13 bases in between. CDR3 length equals 14 residues. Germline V gene data show CDR1 as SGHRS and CDR2 as YFSETQ. The CDR3: CASSPLSPEETQYF. The CDR3 region has the DNA TGCGCCAGCAGCCCGTTAAGCCCCGAAGAGACCCAGTACTTC.

The CDR3 DNA reads as TGTGCCACCAGCAGCAAAACAGTCTACTCCAGGGAGCAGTTCTTC. Residues: CATSSKTVYSREQFF. The chain uses TRBV15 and TRBJ2-1; D not certain. CDR3 length equals 15 residues. Germline V gives CDR1 LNHNV, CDR2 YYDKDF (reference sequence). With 3 bases removed from V and 10 bases from J, the gap between germline ends came to 19 bases.

Concerning this clone itself: This same CDR3 is encoded by further DNA sequences in the sample. The chain is built from TRBV27 and TRBJ2-3, with D unclear. The CDR3 is 15 residues long. Germline V gives CDR1 MNHEY, CDR2 SMNVEV (reference sequence). Trimming removed 7 bases from V and 4 bases from J, with 18 bases in between. CDR3 sequence: CASTPVGYEADTQYF. The CDR3 DNA follows: TGTGCCAGCACACCCGTCGGGTATGAGGCAGATACGCAGTATTTT.

The chain combines TRBV2 with TRBJ1-6, with D possibly TRBD1 on 6 matching bases. Germline loops: CDR1 SNHLY, CDR2 FYNNEI. Trimming took off 3 bases at V and 1 base at J, with 13 bases between the two ends. The CDR3 is 17 amino acids. The CDR3 region is CASSELGAFSYNSPLHF. Here the CDR3 DNA reads TGTGCCAGCAGTGAGCTGGGGGCATTTTCCTATAATTCACCCCTCCACTTT.

CDR3 sequence (DNA): TGTGCCAGTAGTATCCCCGGGGCGCAGTATTTT. It encodes CASSIPGAQYF. The chain links TRBV19 to TRBJ2-3; weak D call: TRBD2 (5 bases). This CDR3 is built from 11 residues. Trimming took 3 bases from V and 10 from J, leaving 8 bases between them. Germline V gene sequence: CDR1 LNHDA, CDR2 SQIVND (reference sequence). Looking up the rest from reference TRBV19 and TRBJ2-3 gives the full variable domain: DGGITQSPKYLFRKEGQNVTLSCEQNLNHDAMYWYRQDPGQGLRLIYYSQIVNDFQKGDIAEGYSVSREKKESFPLTVTSAQKNPTAFYLCASSIPGAQYFGPGTRLTVL.

This chain uses TRBV4-1 with TRBJ1-6, with 7 positions matching TRBD1. The CDR3 is 15 residues long. Germline loops: CDR1 MGHRA, CDR2 YSYEKL. The ends lost 0 bases at V and 7 bases at J; junction bases unmatched: 3. CDR3: CASSQDGTENSPLHF. The CDR3, as DNA: TGCGCCAGCAGCCAAGATGGGACAGAAAATTCACCCCTCCACTTT.

V and J are TRBV27 and TRBJ2-1, with a tentative D call TRBD1 (6 bases). Germline values: CDR1 MNHEY, CDR2 SMNVEV (reference sequence). The CDR3 sequence is 13 residues long. The V and J ends lost 4 bases and 4 bases respectively, with 8 bases between them. The CDR3 DNA reads as TGTGCCAGCAGTTCGACAGGATACAATGAGCAGTTCTTC. Its translation: CASSSTGYNEQFF.